This T cell receptor beta chain was identified in a study of radiotherapy plus CTLA-4 blockade in lung cancer. Study details: With over 25% of patients having disease control, objective responses were seen in approximately 18%.

TCRdb keeps only in-frame clones here, not all; method: immunoSEQ multiplex PCR. The sample includes tens of thousands of clones, roughly four fifths of them seen just once. The V gene lost 1 base and the J gene lost 4 bases, with 11 bases spanning the gap. This CDR3 region has 14 residues. The germline V gene encodes CDR1 SGHTS and CDR2 YDEGEE. Comments on this clone: No antigen is known for it.

Ipilimumab-mediated CTLA-4 blockade plus focal radiation was given to patients having chemo-refractory metastatic non-small-cell lung cancer. Whole-study findings and limits: Reportedly, early blood T cell clone dynamics best predicted response, with interferon-beta. There was expansion of tumor-derived TCR clones in blood after radiotherapy plus ipilimumab.

The sample consisted of peripheral blood, taken from a patient treated with radiotherapy plus ipilimumab. This TCR came from a human donor with non-small cell lung cancer who had a complete response to radiotherapy plus ipilimumab. This rearrangement joins TRBV5-8 to TRBJ1-1; tentative D call: TRBD1 (5 bases). Written as DNA, the CDR3 is TGTGCCAGCAGCTTGAGGTCCGGGGGCACTGAAGCTTTCTTT. Protein sequence: CASSLRSGGTEAFF.